Listed here is a single TCR beta chain. The antigen remains unidentified. The CDR3 totals 14 residues. Trimming removed 0 bases from V and 8 bases from J, with 13 bases in between. The V gene's germline CDR1 is MNHEY and CDR2 SVGAGI. This record belongs to a study of T cell responses to AZD1222 COVID-19 vaccine. For the study at large: Second-dose groups at about 4 or about 12 weeks were pooled.

Measured with immunoSEQ multiplex PCR; TCRdb has only the in-frame clones, and not every one. The repertoire holds around 120,000 clones, with approximately 84% as singletons. Study results and caveats: Nearly half of spike-specific TCRs reportedly target variant regions that are unmutated in the B.1.351 and B.1.1.7 variants.

This specimen consisted of peripheral blood, obtained on day 0 of AZD1222 vaccination. This sequence originates from an adult in good health. The chain carries TRBV6-5 and TRBJ1-1; D might be TRBD1 (5 bases). The CDR3 DNA follows: TGTGCCAGCAGTTACTCGAAAGGGACCAACGAAGCTTTCTTT. It translates to CASSYSKGTNEAFF.